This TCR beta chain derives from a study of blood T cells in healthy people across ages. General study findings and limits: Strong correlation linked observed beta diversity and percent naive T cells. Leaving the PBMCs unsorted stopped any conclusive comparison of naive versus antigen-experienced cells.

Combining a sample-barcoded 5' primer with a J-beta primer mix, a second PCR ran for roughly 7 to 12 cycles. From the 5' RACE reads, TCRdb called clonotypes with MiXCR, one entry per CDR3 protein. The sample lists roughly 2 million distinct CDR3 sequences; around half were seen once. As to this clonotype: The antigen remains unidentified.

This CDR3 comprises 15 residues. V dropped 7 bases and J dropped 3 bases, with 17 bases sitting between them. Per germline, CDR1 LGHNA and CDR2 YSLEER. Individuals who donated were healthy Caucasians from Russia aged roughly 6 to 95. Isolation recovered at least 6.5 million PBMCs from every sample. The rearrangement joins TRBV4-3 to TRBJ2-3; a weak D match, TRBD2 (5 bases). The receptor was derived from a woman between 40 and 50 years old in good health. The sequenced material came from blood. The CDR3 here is CASNQADEGTDTQYF. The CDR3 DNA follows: TGCGCCAGCAACCAGGCGGATGAGGGAACAGATACGCAGTATTTT.